The next 5 T cell receptor beta chains were all read from a single sample in a study of human T cells and chemical hapten exposure. TCRdb re-called the RACE reads through MiXCR, storing one row per CDR3 protein. Seen here are 150,000 to 200,000 distinct CDR3 sequences, 24% observed once, and the top ten hold 2% to 2.5%. Noted time point: patch test 3, about 24 weeks after DPC sensitization. Treatment here: therapeutic diphenylcyclopropenone sensitization with weekly scalp DPC. The source was whole blood, collected in connection with sensitization to the hapten diphenylcyclopropenone (DPC). The receptor source for this set is a middle-aged woman with alopecia areata. Some clones in this sample may be carry-over from other donors' samples.

CDR3 sequence: CASSDNRDLNYNEQFF. The CDR3 nucleotides read TGTGCCAGCAGCGACAACCGGGACTTGAATTACAATGAGCAGTTCTTC. The chain employs TRBV6-5 and TRBJ2-1; weak D call: TRBD2 (6 bases). Trimming stripped 6 bases from V and 4 bases from J, with 19 bases between. The CDR3 has 16 residues. Germline values: CDR1 MNHEY, CDR2 SVGAGI.

This clonotype has just a few counts. The chain recombines TRBV6-1 with TRBJ2-7; D is uncertain. Trimming took 2 bases from V and 2 from J, leaving 19 bases between them. Germline values: CDR1 MNHNS, CDR2 SASEGT. This CDR3 spans 17 amino acids. The CDR3 here is CASSESTGKRGAYEQYF. The CDR3 bases are TGTGCCAGCAGTGAAAGTACTGGAAAACGAGGCGCCTACGAGCAGTACTTC.

This clonotype occurred a few times. The V and J genes are TRBV7-2 and TRBJ2-3, with D perhaps TRBD1 (8 bases). Trimming removed 5 bases at V and 6 bases at J, with 12 bases between. Germline loops: CDR1 SGHTA, CDR2 FQGNSA. This CDR3 contains 13 residues. The CDR3 protein is CASSKQGGDTQYF. CDR3 sequence (DNA): TGTGCCAGCAGCAAACAGGGGGGGGATACGCAGTATTTT. The full variable domain, rest sourced from reference TRBV7-2 and TRBJ2-3, is GAGVSQSPSNKVTEKGKDVELRCDPISGHTALYWYRQSLGQGLEFLIYFQGNSAPDKSGLPSDRFSAERTGGSVSTLTIQRTQQEDSAVYLCASSKQGGDTQYFGPGTRLTVL.

Ten or more counts support this clonotype. The V gene is TRBV12-3 or TRBV12-4, the J gene TRBJ2-3; no clear D. This CDR3 is built from 11 residues. V lost 5 bases and J lost 11, with 11 bases in between. The CDR3 region has the DNA TGTGCCAGCAGTACGTTATCGAGGCAGTATTTT. As protein: CASSTLSRQYF.

In this sample, this clonotype turned up a few times. This chain uses TRBV28 with TRBJ2-4; 8 bases align to TRBD2. Losses at the gene ends were 4 bases for V and 5 bases for J; bases not matched to a gene: 4. This CDR3 has 14 amino acids. Germline CDR1 reads MDHEN; CDR2 reads SYDVKM. Here the CDR3 DNA reads TGTGCCAGCAGTTCCAGCGGGAGTCAAAACATTCAGTACTTC. Protein sequence: CASSSSGSQNIQYF.